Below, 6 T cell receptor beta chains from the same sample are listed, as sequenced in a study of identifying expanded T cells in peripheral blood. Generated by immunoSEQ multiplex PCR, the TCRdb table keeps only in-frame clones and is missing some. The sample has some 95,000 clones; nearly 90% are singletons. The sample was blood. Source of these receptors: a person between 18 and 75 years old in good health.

Written as DNA, the CDR3 is TGCGCCAGCAGCGGGACAGCCCACACTGAAGCTTTCTTT. Its translation: CASSGTAHTEAFF. The chain carries TRBV5-1 and TRBJ1-1; the match to TRBD1 covers 7 bases. Germline V gene sequence: CDR1 SGHRS, CDR2 YFSETQ. V shed 4 bases, J shed 3 bases, and the junction held 3 bases outside the gene matches. The CDR3 runs 13 residues.

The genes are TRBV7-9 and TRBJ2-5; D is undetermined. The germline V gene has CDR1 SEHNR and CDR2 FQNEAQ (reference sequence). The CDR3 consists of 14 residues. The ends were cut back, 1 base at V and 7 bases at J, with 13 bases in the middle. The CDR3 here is CASSLDHPPGTQYF. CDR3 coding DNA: TGTGCCAGCAGCTTAGACCACCCCCCGGGGACCCAGTACTTC.

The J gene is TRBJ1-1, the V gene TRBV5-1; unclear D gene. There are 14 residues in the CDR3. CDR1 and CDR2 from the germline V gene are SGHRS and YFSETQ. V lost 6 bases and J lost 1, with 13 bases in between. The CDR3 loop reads CASTLGSGNTEAFF. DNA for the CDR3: TGCGCCAGCACCCTTGGTTCGGGGAACACTGAAGCTTTCTTT.

The CDR3 DNA follows: TGTGCCAGCAGCTTCCGGGACAGGCACTTCCACGAGCAGTACTTC. Translated: CASSFRDRHFHEQYF. This chain connects TRBV7-9 to TRBJ2-7, with 8 bases lining up with TRBD1. Germline CDR1 SEHNR, CDR2 FQNEAQ (reference sequence). The CDR3 has 15 amino acids. Trimming cost V 3 bases and J 5 bases; bases outside gene matches: 9.

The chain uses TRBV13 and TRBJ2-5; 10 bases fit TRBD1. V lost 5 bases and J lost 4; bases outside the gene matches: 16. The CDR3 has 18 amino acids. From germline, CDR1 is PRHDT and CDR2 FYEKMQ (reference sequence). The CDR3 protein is CASSTGVPGQGLLETQYF. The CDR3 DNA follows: TGTGCCAGCAGCACAGGCGTCCCGGGACAGGGGCTTTTAGAGACCCAGTACTTC.

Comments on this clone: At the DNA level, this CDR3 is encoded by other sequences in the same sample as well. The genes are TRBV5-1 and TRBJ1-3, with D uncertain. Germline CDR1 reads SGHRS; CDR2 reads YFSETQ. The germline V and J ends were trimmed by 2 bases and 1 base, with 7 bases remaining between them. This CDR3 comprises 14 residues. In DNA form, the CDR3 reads TGCGCCAGCAGCTTTGGGGATTCTGGAAACACCATATATTTT. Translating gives CASSFGDSGNTIYF.